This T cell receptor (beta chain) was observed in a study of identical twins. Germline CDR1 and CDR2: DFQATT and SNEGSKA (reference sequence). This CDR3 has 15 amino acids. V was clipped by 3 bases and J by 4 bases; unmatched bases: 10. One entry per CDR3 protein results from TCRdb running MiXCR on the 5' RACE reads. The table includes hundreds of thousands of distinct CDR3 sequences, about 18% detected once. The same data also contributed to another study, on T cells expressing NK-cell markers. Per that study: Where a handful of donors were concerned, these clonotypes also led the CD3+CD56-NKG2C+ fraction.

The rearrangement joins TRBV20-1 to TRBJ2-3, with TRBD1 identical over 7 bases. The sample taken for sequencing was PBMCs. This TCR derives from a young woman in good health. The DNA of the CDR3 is TGCAGTGCTAGGGAACTGCCGAGGGGGCCAGATACGCAGTATTTT. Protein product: CSARELPRGPDTQYF.